This is a list of T cell receptor beta chains from one sample in a study of blood T cells in healthy people across ages. Via MiXCR, TCRdb re-called the 5' RACE reads, giving one row per CDR3 protein. Of 700,000 to 900,000 distinct CDR3 sequences listed, 20% to 30% are singletons. The data also belong to a second study, concerning T cells of mothers and their children.

Sequenced sample: blood. These receptors were obtained from a boy under 18 in good health. Each CDR3 is given with its conserved first and last residue. The order of the fields is clone size, V gene, D gene, J gene, CDR3 DNA, CDR3 protein. A D gene is named only where the DNA matches it firmly. A clone size is listed for some rows: how often the clone was seen (once, few, many), or a class if it is expanded.

few	TRBV7-3	-	TRBJ1-5	TGTGCCAGCAGCTTACTGGCAGGGAAACAGCCCCAGCATTTT	CASSLLAGKQPQHF
-	TRBV7-9	-	TRBJ1-2	TGTGCCAGCAACTGGGGGAGGCGGGAAGGAAACTATGGCTACACCTTC	CASNWGRREGNYGYTF
-	TRBV12-5	-	TRBJ1-1	TGTGCTAGTGGTTTTTACACTGAAGCTTTCTTT	CASGFYTEAFF
-	TRBV12-3/TRBV12-4	-	TRBJ2-2	TGTGCCAGCAGTCGATCACCCGGGGAGCTGTTTTTT	CASSRSPGELFF
once	TRBV26	-	TRBJ2-1	TGTGCCAGCAGTTCATCCCCCGGGGCAGGGTCCTACAATGAGCAGTTCTTC	CASSSSPGAGSYNEQFF
few	TRBV5-1	TRBD1	TRBJ2-7	TGCGCCAGCAGCTCGAGGACAGGCTACTCCTCCCACGAGCAGTACTTC	CASSSRTGYSSHEQYF
-	TRBV7-2	-	TRBJ2-7	TGTGCCAGCAGCTTAAGCTCGGGCGTCTACGAGCAGTACTTC	CASSLSSGVYEQYF
-	TRBV7-9	-	TRBJ1-2	TGTGCCAGCAGCGCGGACTGGGTAATGGGCGGCTACACCTTC	CASSADWVMGGYTF
-	TRBV7-3	-	TRBJ1-1	TGTGCCAGCAGCCCGACAGCCGTTGCCACTGAAGCTTTCTTT	CASSPTAVATEAFF
few	TRBV4-1	TRBD1	TRBJ2-7	TGCGCCAGCAGCCAAACCGGACAGGGATCCTACGAGCAGTACTTC	CASSQTGQGSYEQYF
few	TRBV9	TRBD2	TRBJ2-7	TGTGCCAGCAGCTCCCCCCGGGCGGGGGGCAGCGACGAGCAGTACTTC	CASSSPRAGGSDEQYF
few	TRBV6-1	TRBD1	TRBJ2-5	TGTGCCAGCAGGGTCTTACAGGGGGAGACCCAGTACTTC	CASRVLQGETQYF
-	TRBV5-1	-	TRBJ2-5	TGCGCCAGCAGCTTGGCCGGGGATAGCGAGACCCAGTACTTC	CASSLAGDSETQYF
-	TRBV27	-	TRBJ2-7	TGTGCCAGCAGTTTAGCTAGATCGACAGCGTACTCCTACGAGCAGTACTTC	CASSLARSTAYSYEQYF
few	TRBV4-1	-	TRBJ2-7	TGCGCCAGCAGCCAAGATGGCTTTTTCTTC	CASSQDGFFF
-	TRBV20-1	-	TRBJ2-7	TGCAGTGCGCAGTTTCCGGACCGGTCTCTCTACGAGCAGTACTTC	CSAQFPDRSLYEQYF
-	TRBV7-9	TRBD1	TRBJ2-1	TGTGCCAACAGCTCGGGACAGGTGGAGTTCTTC	CANSSGQVEFF
few	TRBV29-1	-	TRBJ2-7	TGCAGCGGGCAGGATACCTCCTACGGGCAGTACTTC	CSGQDTSYGQYF
few	TRBV18	-	TRBJ2-5	TGTGCCAGCTCCTCTGAGCGGGCCGGGCCTGGAGAGACCCAGTACTTC	CASSSERAGPGETQYF
-	TRBV5-1	-	TRBJ2-2	TGCGCCAGCAGCACCGACGGCTACAGCACCGGGGAGCTGTTTTTT	CASSTDGYSTGELFF
-	TRBV27	TRBD2	TRBJ2-5	TGTGCCAGCGCCAATAGCGGGGGTTTACAAGAGACCCAGTACTTC	CASANSGGLQETQYF
few	TRBV7-3	TRBD1	TRBJ2-7	TGTGCCAGCAGCAAAAGCGGGACAGGGGGAAGCGAGCAGTACTTC	CASSKSGTGGSEQYF
-	TRBV5-1	-	TRBJ2-7	TGCGCCAGCAGCTTGCTCCCAGGGAGCTCCTACGAGCAGTACTTC	CASSLLPGSSYEQYF
few	TRBV5-1	-	TRBJ1-3	TGCGCCAGCAGCTTACTAGGGGACCTGAGCTCTGGAAACACCATATATTTT	CASSLLGDLSSGNTIYF
-	TRBV11-2	TRBD2	TRBJ2-3	TGTGCCAGCAGCTTAGATCTTGGCGGGGGGGCGCAAGATACGCAGTATTTT	CASSLDLGGGAQDTQYF
-	TRBV10-3	-	TRBJ2-1	TGTGCCATCAGTGAGTCGAAACTTACTCTTAGCTCCTACAATGAGCAGTTCTTC	CAISESKLTLSSYNEQFF
-	TRBV3-1	-	TRBJ2-3	TGTGCCAGCAGCTTCCGGGACGGGATGGATACGCAGTATTTT	CASSFRDGMDTQYF
-	TRBV20-1	-	TRBJ1-6	TGCAGTGCTAGTAGAAATAATTCACCCCTCCACTTT	CSASRNNSPLHF
-	TRBV29-1	-	TRBJ2-7	TGCAGCGTTGATGGGGGGGCGAGTGAGCAGTACTTC	CSVDGGASEQYF
-	TRBV6-1	TRBD2	TRBJ2-1	TGTGCCAGCAGCTTAAGCGGGGGGATCTTCAATGAGCAGTTCTTC	CASSLSGGIFNEQFF
-	TRBV3-1	-	TRBJ2-5	TGTGCCAGCAGCCAAGAAGCAGCCGGGACGCAAGAGACCCAGTACTTC	CASSQEAAGTQETQYF
-	TRBV24-1	-	TRBJ2-2	TGTGCCACCAGTGCTACAGGAAGCACCGGGGAGCTGTTTTTT	CATSATGSTGELFF
many	TRBV3-1	-	TRBJ2-5	TGTGCCAGCAGCCAGGACCCCCAAGAGACCCAGTACTTC	CASSQDPQETQYF
-	TRBV10-2	TRBD2	TRBJ2-5	TGCGCCAGCAGTTTTCATAGCGGGGAAGAGACCCAGTACTTC	CASSFHSGEETQYF
few	TRBV2	TRBD2	TRBJ2-5	TGTGCCAGCAGTGAAAATGCGGCTAGCGGGGAGACCCAGTACTTC	CASSENAASGETQYF
-	TRBV29-1	-	TRBJ2-5	TGCAGCGTTGAAGAGACTTTAGAGACCCAGTACTTC	CSVEETLETQYF
-	TRBV12-3/TRBV12-4	TRBD1	TRBJ2-1	TGTGCCAGCAGTTTTAGACAGGGGTACAATGAGCAGTTCTTC	CASSFRQGYNEQFF
few	TRBV4-2	TRBD1	TRBJ1-4	TGTGCCAGCAGCCACGGCGGGACAGACGAAAAACTGTTTTTT	CASSHGGTDEKLFF
few	TRBV5-1	TRBD2	TRBJ2-1	TGCGCCAGCAGCTTGGGTGTCGGCGGGGGAGGGGATGAGCAGTTCTTC	CASSLGVGGGGDEQFF
-	TRBV18	TRBD1	TRBJ2-6	TGTGCCAGCTCACCACCGGGACAGTTACGCACTGGGGCCAACGTCCTGACTTTC	CASSPPGQLRTGANVLTF
-	TRBV20-1	TRBD1	TRBJ1-3	TGCAGTGCTAACCGGGACAGGGGACCGCTCTCTGGAAACACCATATATTTT	CSANRDRGPLSGNTIYF
-	TRBV5-1	-	TRBJ2-2	TGCGCCAGTCAGCTCGGAACCGGGGAGCTGTTTTTT	CASQLGTGELFF
-	TRBV27	TRBD2	TRBJ2-1	TGTGCCAGCAGACTAAAGCGGGGGGGCGTCTATGAGCAGTTCTTC	CASRLKRGGVYEQFF
few	TRBV7-9	TRBD1	TRBJ2-7	TGTGCCAGCAGCTCCTATAGGACAGGGGACTTCTACGAGCAGTACTTC	CASSSYRTGDFYEQYF
-	TRBV6-1	-	TRBJ2-7	TGTGCCAGCAGTTATGGATCCTGGGACGAGCAGTACTTC	CASSYGSWDEQYF
many	TRBV7-3	TRBD1	TRBJ1-2	TGCGCCAGCAGCCTGACAGGGGGTAACTATGGCTACACCTTC	CASSLTGGNYGYTF
once	TRBV20-1	-	TRBJ1-2	TGCAGTGCTAGGGCTGGGACACTCTATGGCTACACCTTC	CSARAGTLYGYTF
few	TRBV9	-	TRBJ2-6	TGTGCCAGCAGCGTAATGGGGGGGGCCAACGTCCTGACTTTC	CASSVMGGANVLTF
-	TRBV2	-	TRBJ1-1	TGTGCCAGCACTAAAGCCCAGGGCCCCTCCGAAGCTTTCTTT	CASTKAQGPSEAFF
many	TRBV2	TRBD1	TRBJ2-2	TGTGCCAGCAGTGAACCGAGGACAGGGGGTGACACCGGGGAGCTGTTTTTT	CASSEPRTGGDTGELFF
-	TRBV20-1	TRBD1	TRBJ2-5	TGCAGTGCTAGAGATTGGGACAGGGGACGGGAGGCCCAGTACTTC	CSARDWDRGREAQYF
few	TRBV11-2	-	TRBJ1-2	TGTGCCAGCAGCGCTCAACTCAATAGCGACTACACCTTC	CASSAQLNSDYTF